The 24 T cell receptor beta chains in this list originate from one sample, sequenced in a study of blood T cell repertoires in COVID-19. Profiling relied on immunoSEQ multiplex PCR, and the TCRdb table lists in-frame clones only, not all of them. The repertoire holds over 85,000 clones, with about 85% as singletons. Material: peripheral blood. Receptor source: a man between 70 and 80 years old with acute or convalescent COVID-19.

The chain combines TRBV2 with TRBJ1-2, with TRBD1 matching over 8 bases. Germline values: CDR1 SNHLY, CDR2 FYNNEI. The CDR3 extends over 17 amino acids. V lost 10 bases and J lost 7; bases outside the gene matches: 23. CDR3 loop: CATMGQGPGGVLGGYTF. The CDR3 coding sequence is TGTGCCACCATGGGCCAGGGCCCAGGGGGCGTTTTAGGTGGCTACACCTTC.

Details on this clone: Relative to the germline gene, one junction end is altered; a read error may explain this. The rearrangement uses TRBV4-2 and TRBJ2-7, with no clear D. The CDR3 consists of 14 residues. Germline V gene lookup returns CDR1 LGHNA and CDR2 YNFKEQ. In DNA form, the CDR3 reads TGTGCCAGCAGCCAAGATTTAGAATTCCGATGGAGTAACTTC. Translating gives CASSQDLEFRWSNF.

A single count supports this clone. The V call is TRBV5-1, the J call TRBJ1-2, with TRBD1 as a possible D gene (6 bases). The CDR3 contains 13 residues. Germline V gene data show CDR1 as SGHRS and CDR2 as YFSETQ. V was cut by 3 bases and J by 8 bases, with 14 bases left in between. CDR3 bases: TGCGCCAGCAGCTCTCAGGGGCGTATAGGCTACACCTTC. It specifies CASSSQGRIGYTF.

The chain couples TRBV27 to TRBJ2-6, with 11 nucleotides matching TRBD1. In germline, CDR1 is MNHEY, CDR2 SMNVEV (reference sequence). CDR3 length: 21 residues. V was clipped by 4 bases and J by 4 bases; unmatched bases: 18. The CDR3 loop reads CASSSPAIRDRGSSGANVLTF. Written as DNA, the CDR3 is TGTGCCAGCAGTTCCCCAGCAATCCGGGACAGGGGGTCTTCCGGGGCCAACGTCCTGACTTTC.

The V and J genes are TRBV6-1 and TRBJ2-2, with 9 bases that match TRBD2. Germline-derived CDR1 and CDR2 are MNHNS and SASEGT. The ends lost 1 base at V and 4 bases at J; junction bases unmatched: 1. The CDR3 sequence is 15 residues long. DNA for the CDR3: TGTGCCAGCAGTGAAGAAGCGGGGGGCACCGGGGAGCTGTTTTTT. Its translation is CASSEEAGGTGELFF.

The chain couples TRBV5-1 to TRBJ2-3; 9 nucleotides agree with TRBD1. Germline V gene sequence: CDR1 SGHRS, CDR2 YFSETQ. Trimming cost V 3 bases and J 4 bases; bases outside gene matches: 6. There are 15 residues in the CDR3. CDR3 amino acids: CASSSSGTGSDTQYF. DNA for the CDR3: TGCGCCAGCAGCTCAAGCGGGACAGGGTCAGATACGCAGTATTTT.

The V call is TRBV6-5, the J call TRBJ1-6; 9 bases are shared with TRBD1. The J segment lost 7 bases and the V segment lost 6 bases, leaving 7 bases of the junction unmatched. This CDR3 contains 15 residues. From germline, CDR1 is MNHEY and CDR2 SVGAGI. In nucleotides, the CDR3 is TGTGCCAGCAGCCCGAGAGGACAGGGGAATTCACCCCTCCACTTT. The encoded protein is CASSPRGQGNSPLHF.

The chain recombines TRBV28 with TRBJ2-1; 8 positions match TRBD1. V was pared by 7 bases and J by 8 bases, with 4 bases of the junction left unmatched. The V gene's germline CDR1 is MDHEN and CDR2 SYDVKM. This CDR3 contains 12 residues. CDR3 loop: CASKVTGDEQFF. As DNA, the CDR3 is TGTGCCAGCAAGGTGACAGGGGATGAGCAGTTCTTC.

The chain is built from TRBV6-1 and TRBJ2-7; a weak D match, TRBD1 (7 bases). The length of the CDR3 is 16 residues. Trimming removed 6 bases at V and 3 bases at J, with 21 bases between. Germline CDR1 MNHNS, CDR2 SASEGT. The chain's CDR3 is CASRERRGVGGYEQYV. The DNA of the CDR3 is TGTGCCAGCAGAGAACGCAGGGGGGTTGGTGGCTACGAGCAGTACGTC.

The V and J genes are TRBV21-1 and TRBJ1-5; the tabulated D call, TRBD1, remains unverified against the DNA. TRBV21-1 constitutes a pseudogene. The CDR3 is 20 amino acids. CDR3 protein: CASSKGHGARNRGPNQPQHF. CDR3 DNA: TGTGCCAGCAGCAAAGGACATGGAGCTCGAAACAGGGGCCCCAATCAGCCCCAGCATTTT.

V and J are TRBV15 and TRBJ1-2; TRBD1 agrees at 7 bases. CDR3 length: 15 residues. Germline trimming cut 5 bases from V and 1 base from J; bases unmatched to any gene: 7. Looked up from germline, CDR1 is LNHNV and CDR2 is YYDKDF (reference sequence). The DNA of the CDR3 is TGTGCCACCAGCGAGGGGGCAGCCTTTAACTATGGCTACACCTTC. Its translation: CATSEGAAFNYGYTF.

This chain joins TRBV9 and TRBJ2-3; 7 bases are shared with TRBD1. The CDR3 runs 18 residues. The germline V gene encodes CDR1 SGDLS and CDR2 YYNGEE. Trimming removed 0 bases from V and 0 bases from J; junction bases left unmatched: 10. The CDR3 protein is CASSVAGNRDSSTDTQYF. The CDR3, as DNA: TGTGCCAGCAGCGTAGCTGGCAACCGGGACAGTAGCACAGATACGCAGTATTTT.

The rearrangement uses TRBV11-2 and TRBJ1-3, with TRBD1 matching over 8 bases. Germline V gene data show CDR1 as SGHAT and CDR2 as FQNNGV. V was clipped by 4 bases and J by 1 base; unmatched bases: 15. The length of the CDR3 is 19 residues. CDR3 DNA: TGTGCCAGCAGCTCCCCCGGGACAGGAAGGGTGGATTCTGGAAACACCATATATTTT. The encoded protein is CASSSPGTGRVDSGNTIYF.

This chain uses TRBV7-9 with TRBJ2-2; 7 bases match TRBD1. V was pared by 7 bases and J by 4 bases, with 12 bases of the junction left unmatched. This CDR3 region has 16 residues. Germline loops: CDR1 SEHNR, CDR2 FQNEAQ (reference sequence). DNA for the CDR3: TGTGCCAGCAAACCCCGGAAAAGGGACAGCACCGGGGAGCTGTTTTTT. Its translation is CASKPRKRDSTGELFF. The full variable domain, in which reference TRBV7-9 and TRBJ2-2 provide the parts outside the CDR3, is DTGVSQNPRHKITKRGQNVTFRCDPISEHNRLYWYRQTLGQGPEFLTYFQNEAQLEKSRLLSDRFSAERPKGSFSTLEIQRTEQGDSAMYLCASKPRKRDSTGELFFGEGSRLTVL.

The CDR3 DNA is TGTGCCAGCACCAGGGGCAGGGAGAACACTGAAGCTTTCTTT. The encoded protein is CASTRGRENTEAFF. The chain is built from TRBV2 and TRBJ1-1; possibly TRBD1 for D (6 bases). Germline CDR1 SNHLY, CDR2 FYNNEI. V was shortened by 7 bases and J by 1 base, with 13 bases between the two germline ends. This CDR3 has 14 residues.

CDR3 bases: TGCGCCAGCAGCTATTTATTGGACGGGGGGAACACCGGGGAGCTGTTTTTT. Protein: CASSYLLDGGNTGELFF. The gene calls are TRBV5-1 and TRBJ2-2; weak D call: TRBD2 (6 bases). Trimming left V 3 bases short and J 1 base short, with 16 bases between. Germline-derived CDR1 and CDR2 are SGHRS and YFSETQ. The CDR3 has 17 amino acids.

This sequence joins TRBV20-1 and TRBJ2-2; weak D call: TRBD2 (5 bases). Germline lookup yields CDR1 DFQATT and CDR2 SNEGSKA (reference sequence). The CDR3 spans 11 residues. Trimming removed 6 bases from V and 5 bases from J, with 7 bases in between. CDR3 residues: CSAGRTGELFF. The CDR3 DNA is TGCAGTGCAGGGAGAACCGGGGAGCTGTTTTTT.

The V and J genes are TRBV12-3 or TRBV12-4 and TRBJ1-2; perhaps TRBD1 as D (5 bases). CDR3 length: 13 residues. V was trimmed by 1 base and J by 7 bases, leaving 10 bases between them. The CDR3 reads CASSLVRGGGYTF. The CDR3 region has the DNA TGTGCCAGCAGTTTAGTTAGGGGAGGTGGCTACACCTTC.

This chain joins TRBV7-9 and TRBJ1-2; D call uncertain. The germline V and J ends were trimmed by 0 bases and 0 bases, with 11 bases remaining between them. The CDR3 length is 16 residues. Germline V gene data show CDR1 as SEHNR and CDR2 as FQNEAQ (reference sequence). CDR3 region: CASSLAAPTANYGYTF. In DNA form, the CDR3 reads TGTGCCAGCAGCTTAGCGGCTCCAACAGCTAACTATGGCTACACCTTC.

The CDR3 is CASSLGDRGPIGTDTQYF. The DNA of the CDR3 is TGCGCCAGCAGCTTGGGGGACAGGGGGCCGATCGGTACAGATACGCAGTATTTT. The chain joins TRBV5-1 to TRBJ2-3, with 12 bases identical to TRBD1. J lost 3 bases, V lost 0 bases, and 8 bases had no gene match. There are 18 residues in the CDR3. Germline-derived CDR1 and CDR2 are SGHRS and YFSETQ. Variable domain in full (rest from reference TRBV5-1 and TRBJ2-3): KAGVTQTPRYLIKTRGQQVTLSCSPISGHRSVSWYQQTPGQGLQFLFEYFSETQRNKGNFPGRFSGRQFSNSRSEMNVSTLELGDSALYLCASSLGDRGPIGTDTQYFGPGTRLTVL.

This chain links TRBV7-2 with TRBJ2-7, with 14 bases matching TRBD2. After removal of 5 bases from V and 7 bases from J, the junction contained 4 bases not matched to a gene. CDR3 size: 14 residues. Per germline, CDR1 SGHTA and CDR2 FQGNSA. The CDR3: CASSARLAGGEQYF. For the CDR3, the DNA is TGTGCCAGCAGCGCCAGACTAGCGGGAGGGGAGCAGTACTTC. Combining the CDR3 with reference TRBV7-2 and TRBJ2-7 gives the whole variable domain GAGVSQSPSNKVTEKGKDVELRCDPISGHTALYWYRQSLGQGLEFLIYFQGNSAPDKSGLPSDRFSAERTGGSVSTLTIQRTQQEDSAVYLCASSARLAGGEQYFGPGTRLTVT.

The chain uses TRBV19 and TRBJ1-1; the D is unclear. Per the germline V gene, CDR1 is LNHDA and CDR2 is SQIVND (reference sequence). The V and J ends lost 6 bases and 1 base respectively, with 9 bases between them. The CDR3 sequence is 13 residues long. The CDR3 coding sequence is TGTGCCAGTAGGACTCCAGCGAACACTGAAGCTTTCTTT. Encoded protein: CASRTPANTEAFF.

The sample holds one count of this clone. The chain employs TRBV7-9 and TRBJ1-2; 7 bases are shared with TRBD1. The CDR3 runs 14 residues. The germline V gene encodes CDR1 SEHNR and CDR2 FQNEAQ (reference sequence). J lost 4 bases, V lost 5 bases, and 7 bases had no gene match. CDR3: CASSARDSPYGYTF. In DNA form, the CDR3 reads TGTGCCAGCAGCGCTCGGGACAGCCCCTATGGCTACACCTTC.

The V gene is TRBV29-1, the J gene TRBJ2-7, with 12 bases aligning to TRBD2. This CDR3 spans 14 amino acids. From germline, CDR1 is SQVTM and CDR2 ANQGSEA. Trimming at V came to 5 bases and at J to 0 bases, leaving 2 bases not matched to a gene. The CDR3 region has the DNA TGCAGCGTTAGGACTAGCGGGGACTCCTACGAGCAGTACTTC. Protein product: CSVRTSGDSYEQYF.